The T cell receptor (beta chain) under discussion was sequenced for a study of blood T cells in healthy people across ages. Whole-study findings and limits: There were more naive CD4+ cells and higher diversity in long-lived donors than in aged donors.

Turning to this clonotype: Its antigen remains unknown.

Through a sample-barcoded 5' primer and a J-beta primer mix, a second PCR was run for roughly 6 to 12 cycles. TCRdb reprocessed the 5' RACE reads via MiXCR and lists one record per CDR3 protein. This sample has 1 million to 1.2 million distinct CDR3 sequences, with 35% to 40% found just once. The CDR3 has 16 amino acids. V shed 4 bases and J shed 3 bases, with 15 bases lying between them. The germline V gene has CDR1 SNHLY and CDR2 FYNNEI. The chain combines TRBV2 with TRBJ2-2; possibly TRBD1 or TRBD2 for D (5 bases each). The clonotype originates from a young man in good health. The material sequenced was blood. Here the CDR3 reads CASSVEGYWDTGELFF. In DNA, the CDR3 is TGTGCCAGCAGTGTCGAGGGGTACTGGGACACCGGGGAGCTGTTTTTT.